These 25 T cell receptor beta chains were sequenced from one sample in a study of blood T cell repertoires in COVID-19. The assay was immunoSEQ multiplex PCR, and TCRdb's table has in-frame clones only and misses some. The sample has about 130,000 clones, about 85% seen once. The sample taken for sequencing was peripheral blood. The receptors were sampled from a human donor in a cohort sampled during active COVID-19.

Details on this clone: Other DNA sequences from this sample encode an identical CDR3 as well. This chain links TRBV19 with TRBJ1-1; tentative D call: TRBD1 (6 bases). CDR3 length: 12 residues. CDR1 LNHDA and CDR2 SQIVND come from the germline V gene (reference sequence). The V and J ends lost 2 bases and 5 bases respectively, with 6 bases between them. Here the CDR3 DNA reads TGTGCCAGTAGTATAAGGGGGACTGAAGCTTTCTTT. It codes for CASSIRGTEAFF.

The gene calls are TRBV19 and TRBJ1-4; D might be TRBD1 (5 bases). Germline CDR1 is LNHDA and CDR2 is SQIVND (reference sequence). CDR3 size: 15 residues. The V end lost 5 bases, the J end lost 5 bases, and 15 bases lay between the germline ends. DNA for the CDR3: TGTGCCAGTAGTCCCGGGCAGGGTACCAATGAAAAACTGTTTTTT. Translating it yields CASSPGQGTNEKLFF.

The chain has TRBV30 and TRBJ2-7, with a possible D match to TRBD1 (5 bases). V lost 1 base and J 0 bases, leaving 16 bases between the germline ends. From germline, CDR1 is GTSNPN and CDR2 SVGIG (reference sequence). The CDR3 consists of 16 residues. CDR3 protein: CAWSANFRVSSYEQYF. CDR3 DNA sequence: TGTGCCTGGAGTGCCAACTTCAGGGTGAGCTCCTACGAGCAGTACTTC.

The gene calls are TRBV25-1 and TRBJ2-5, with D possibly being TRBD2 (6 bases). Germline V gives CDR1 MGHDK, CDR2 SYGVNS. This CDR3 spans 14 amino acids. Deletions cut 6 bases from V and 1 base from J, with 12 bases between. The CDR3 loop reads CASSPAGFQETQYF. In DNA form, the CDR3 reads TGTGCCAGCAGCCCCGCGGGGTTCCAAGAGACCCAGTACTTC.

The chain employs TRBV7-2 and TRBJ1-6, with TRBD1 identical over 8 bases. CDR3 length equals 16 residues. V was clipped by 2 bases and J by 8 bases; unmatched bases: 8. Germline V gives CDR1 SGHTA, CDR2 FQGNSA. DNA of the CDR3: TGTGCCAGCAGCTTAAAGGCAGGGGGCGTTTATTCACCCCTCCACTTT. This codes for CASSLKAGGVYSPLHF.

V usage is TRBV19 and J usage is TRBJ1-2, with D possibly being TRBD1 (6 bases). V was shortened by 7 bases and J by 2 bases, with 11 bases between the two germline ends. Germline V lookup: CDR1 LNHDA, CDR2 SQIVND (reference sequence). The CDR3 runs 13 residues. CDR3 in amino acids: CASTDRPNYGYTF. CDR3 sequence (DNA): TGTGCCAGTACCGACAGGCCGAACTATGGCTACACCTTC.

The genes are TRBV10-2 and TRBJ1-2; 8 bases are shared with TRBD1. Per germline, CDR1 WSHSY and CDR2 SAAADI. V lost 7 bases, J lost 6 bases, and 7 bases stayed unmatched. This CDR3 is built from 13 residues. CDR3 sequence (DNA): TGCGCCAGCACCGAAGGGACAGGACATGGCTACACCTTC. This gives the protein CASTEGTGHGYTF.

This clone showed up just once. The chain has TRBV7-2 and TRBJ2-3, with D possibly being TRBD2 (5 bases). CDR1 SGHTA and CDR2 FQGNSA come from the germline V gene. This CDR3 has 14 residues. Trimming shortened V by 5 bases and J by 1 base, and 10 bases separated the two germline ends. Here the CDR3 reads CASSPGLGTDTQYF. In nucleotides, the CDR3 is TGTGCCAGCAGCCCCGGACTCGGCACAGATACGCAGTATTTT.

The chain recombines TRBV19 with TRBJ1-5; the D is unclear. Germline CDR1 is LNHDA and CDR2 is SQIVND (reference sequence). The CDR3 spans 15 residues. Deletions cut 3 bases from V and 0 bases from J, with 9 bases between. The CDR3 coding sequence is TGTGCCAGTAGTATGGCCCCTTATAGCAATCAGCCCCAGCATTTT. Its protein is CASSMAPYSNQPQHF.

The chain recombines TRBV5-6 with TRBJ1-5; TRBD1 might be the D (5 bases). The V and J ends lost 2 bases and 4 bases respectively, with 7 bases between them. CDR1 SGHDT and CDR2 YYEEEE come from the germline V gene. This CDR3 is built from 13 residues. CDR3: CASSFSGNQPQHF. The CDR3 DNA sequence: TGTGCCAGCAGCTTCTCAGGGAATCAGCCCCAGCATTTT.

The chain has TRBV5-1 and TRBJ2-1; 11 bases are shared with TRBD2. J gave up 3 bases and V 0 bases, and 5 bases lay outside the gene matches. Germline V gene sequence: CDR1 SGHRS, CDR2 YFSETQ. This CDR3 spans 17 amino acids. Written as DNA, the CDR3 is TGCGCCAGCAGCTTGGAACTAGCGGGAGTAGGCTACAATGAGCAGTTCTTC. Translated, it gives CASSLELAGVGYNEQFF.

J is TRBJ1-1 and V is TRBV2; D possibly corresponds to TRBD1 (5 bases). Trimming pared 4 bases from V and 1 base from J, leaving 13 bases between. The germline CDR1 and CDR2 sequences are SNHLY and FYNNEI. The CDR3 has 15 residues. The CDR3: CASSVKGFGNTEAFF. The CDR3 bases are TGTGCCAGCAGTGTAAAGGGGTTTGGGAACACTGAAGCTTTCTTT.

As DNA, the CDR3 is TGTGCCAGCAGCTCCGATTTTCAACTCGGAGATACGCAGTATTTT. It yields the protein CASSSDFQLGDTQYF. This rearrangement joins TRBV7-9 to TRBJ2-3; no definite D call. CDR3 length: 15 amino acids. Per the germline V gene, CDR1 is SEHNR and CDR2 is FQNEAQ (reference sequence). Trimming left V 4 bases short and J 5 bases short, with 16 bases between.

This clone was detected a few times. CDR3 in DNA: TGTGCCAGCAGTCGGGAGGGGGCAGATACGCAGTATTTT. Amino acids: CASSREGADTQYF. The chain is built from TRBV6-5 and TRBJ2-3; TRBD2 matches at 8 bases. Per germline, CDR1 MNHEY and CDR2 SVGAGI. The CDR3 extends over 13 amino acids. The V segment lost 5 bases and the J segment 4 bases; nucleotides outside the gene matches: 2.

The V and J genes are TRBV7-6 and TRBJ1-6; perhaps TRBD1 as D (5 bases). V lost 4 bases to trimming and J lost 0 bases, with 13 bases between them. CDR3 length: 17 amino acids. Per the germline V gene, CDR1 is SGHVS and CDR2 is FNYEAQ. As DNA, the CDR3 is TGTGCCAGCAGCTACAACCCAAGGGGCTCCTATAATTCACCCCTCCACTTT. Translated, it gives CASSYNPRGSYNSPLHF.

The chain carries TRBV6-4 and TRBJ1-2, with 7 bases aligning to TRBD1. Germline-derived CDR1 and CDR2 are MRHNA and SNTAGT. V was pared by 6 bases and J by 7 bases, with 8 bases of the junction left unmatched. This CDR3 region has 13 residues. CDR3 region: CASSRQGDSGYTF. Here the CDR3 DNA reads TGTGCCAGCAGCCGACAGGGTGATAGTGGCTACACCTTC.

This clone has more than one count but fewer than ten. This rearrangement joins TRBV2 to TRBJ2-1; weak D call: TRBD2 (6 bases). The germline V gene encodes CDR1 SNHLY and CDR2 FYNNEI. Trimming cost V 5 bases and J 4 bases, with 9 bases left between them. The CDR3 contains 13 residues. CDR3 DNA: TGTGCCAGCAGTCCCGGGAGTTACAATGAGCAGTTCTTC. Its protein is CASSPGSYNEQFF.

This sequence joins TRBV7-9 and TRBJ2-7; TRBD1 agrees at 8 bases. Germline V gives CDR1 SEHNR, CDR2 FQNEAQ (reference sequence). The CDR3 has 13 residues. Trimming took 4 bases from V and 2 from J; bases not matched to a gene: 1. CDR3 residues: CASSWTGTYEQYF. In DNA form, the CDR3 reads TGTGCCAGCAGCTGGACAGGGACCTACGAGCAGTACTTC.

This rearrangement joins TRBV18 to TRBJ2-7, with D hard to call. The CDR3 loop spans 13 amino acids. CDR1 is KGHSH and CDR2 is LQKENI in the germline V gene. V lost 0 bases to trimming and J lost 1 base, with 4 bases between them. The CDR3 spells CASSPPQSYEQYF. CDR3 nucleotide sequence: TGTGCCAGCTCACCACCGCAGTCCTACGAGCAGTACTTC.

The chain uses TRBV3-1 (or the pseudogene TRBV3-2) and TRBJ1-2, with TRBD1 as a possible D gene (6 bases). The CDR3 totals 13 residues. Germline loops: CDR1 LGHDT, CDR2 YNNKEL (reference sequence). Trimming took 1 base from V and 8 from J, leaving 11 bases between them. The CDR3 reads CASSQGYRAGYTF. The CDR3 DNA reads TGTGCCAGCAGCCAAGGATACAGGGCGGGCTACACCTTC.

The chain joins TRBV4-3 to TRBJ2-1; 8 bases align to TRBD2. CDR3 length: 15 residues. Germline CDR1 reads LGHNA; CDR2 reads YSLEER. V lost 0 bases, J lost 3 bases, and 1 base stayed unmatched. This CDR3 is CASSQERGDYNEQFF. Here the CDR3 DNA reads TGCGCCAGCAGCCAAGAGCGGGGGGACTACAATGAGCAGTTCTTC.

This sequence joins TRBV2 and TRBJ1-4, with D unresolved. Germline lookup yields CDR1 SNHLY and CDR2 FYNNEI. The CDR3 has 14 amino acids. Trimming shortened V by 4 bases and J by 5 bases, and 11 bases separated the two germline ends. The CDR3: CASSGGQVNEKLFF. The CDR3 nucleotides are TGTGCCAGCAGTGGAGGGCAGGTGAATGAAAAACTGTTTTTT.

The chain has TRBV7-8 and TRBJ2-3, with a weak D call TRBD2 (6 bases). The germline gives CDR1 SGHVS, CDR2 FQNEAQ. The CDR3 consists of 17 residues. The ends were cut back, 1 base at V and 3 bases at J, with 17 bases in the middle. CDR3 loop: CASSLVWNSGGTDTQYF. As DNA, the CDR3 is TGTGCCAGCAGCTTAGTTTGGAATAGCGGCGGAACAGATACGCAGTATTTT. Variable domain in full (rest from reference TRBV7-8 and TRBJ2-3): GAGVSQSPRYKVAKRGQDVALRCDPISGHVSLFWYQQALGQGPEFLTYFQNEAQLDKSGLPSDRFFAERPEGSVSTLKIQRTQQEDSAVYLCASSLVWNSGGTDTQYFGPGTRLTVL.

The chain recombines TRBV29-1 with TRBJ2-1, with 8 nucleotides matching TRBD2. Unmatched junction bases numbered 12, after V lost 6 bases and J lost 8 bases. This CDR3 is 14 amino acids long. The germline V gene has CDR1 SQVTM and CDR2 ANQGSEA. Here the CDR3 reads CSVELAETSDEQFF. The CDR3 DNA follows: TGCAGCGTAGAACTAGCGGAGACTTCGGATGAGCAGTTCTTC.

V and J are TRBV4-3 and TRBJ1-2; possibly TRBD1 for D (6 bases). V was pared by 1 base and J by 3 bases, with 12 bases between. This CDR3 comprises 15 residues. Germline V gives CDR1 LGHNA, CDR2 YSLEER. Here the CDR3 DNA reads TGCGCCAGCAGCCAAGTCGGGGAGGGGGACTATGGCTACACCTTC. Translation gives CASSQVGEGDYGYTF.